This T cell receptor (beta chain) was identified during a study of shared clonotypes between healthy human individuals. This clone appeared once. The CDR3 is made up of 14 amino acids. The J segment lost 0 bases and the V segment lost 4 bases, leaving 3 bases of the junction unmatched. In germline, CDR1 is MDHEN, CDR2 SYDVKM. Measured with immunoSEQ multiplex PCR; TCRdb has only the in-frame clones, and not every one. In the table there are 400,000 to 600,000 clones, about 85% of which are singletons. The origin of this receptor is a woman aged 35 to 49 in good health. Some clones in this sample may be carry-over from other donors' samples. Specimen: PBMCs. The chain is built from TRBV28 and TRBJ2-7, with 7 bases that match TRBD2. Here the CDR3 DNA reads TGTGCCAGCAGTTCTAGCGGCGGCTCCTACGAGCAGTACTTC. Amino acids: CASSSSGGSYEQYF.